This T cell receptor beta chain stems from a study of blood T cell repertoires in COVID-19. In the authors' workflow: Amplification of reference gene primers provided the estimated nucleated cell counts. Assay: immunoSEQ multiplex PCR; the TCRdb copy retains only in-frame clones and omits some. The D gene and trimming were derived from the DNA, and the V and J assignments and clone size from that table. Of tens of thousands of clones listed, about 91% were seen once; the top ten hold around 7%. Trimming removed 1 base from V and 11 bases from J, with 15 bases in between. The germline V gene has CDR1 MDHEN and CDR2 SYDVKM. CDR3 length: 15 residues.

The chain is built from TRBV28 and TRBJ1-6; a weak D match, TRBD1 (6 bases). The TCR sequence derives from a man aged 40-49 years with COVID-19, enrolled during active disease. Sequenced material: peripheral blood. The chain's CDR3 is CASSLYDRMSPPLHF. CDR3 DNA sequence: TGTGCCAGCAGTTTATACGACAGGATGAGCCCACCCCTCCACTTT.